The rows below give T cell receptor beta chains drawn from one sample of a study of blood T cell repertoires in COVID-19. Assay: immunoSEQ multiplex PCR; the TCRdb copy retains only in-frame clones and omits some. The data contain some 130,000 clones, about 77% of them singletons. The source material was peripheral blood. The receptors were gathered from an elderly man with acute or convalescent COVID-19. The CDR3 runs from the conserved cysteine through the conserved F or W. The D gene is left open where the match is weak. For some rows the clone size is stated as once, few or many, or as a class when expanded; others skip it.

d_call	clone_size	v_call	j_call	cdr3_nt	cdr3_aa
TRBD2	.	TRBV9	TRBJ2-3	TGTGCCAGCAGCGTAATGAAGCGGGGGACAGATACGCAGTATTTT	CASSVMKRGTDTQYF
TRBD1	few	TRBV5-1	TRBJ1-1	TGCGCCAGCAGCCCGGGGACAGGGGGCACTGAAGCTTTCTTT	CASSPGTGGTEAFF
.	.	TRBV3-1/TRBV3-2	TRBJ2-5	TGTGCCAGCAGCCTCAAATTGGGGCTACCGACCCAGTACTTC	CASSLKLGLPTQYF
.	.	TRBV7-8	TRBJ1-3	TGTGCCAGCAGCCTGCTGACAGCATCACAAGGGGACACCATATATTTT	CASSLLTASQGDTIYF
.	.	TRBV18	TRBJ2-7	TGTGCCAGCTCACCACCGGGCCGAACGTACGAGCAGTACTTC	CASSPPGRTYEQYF
.	.	TRBV21-1	TRBJ2-1	TGTGCCAGCAGCAAAGTGGGAGGTGCGGGCAACTACTACAATGAGCAGTTCTTC	CASSKVGGAGNYYNEQFF
.	many	TRBV7-6	TRBJ2-7	TGTGCCAGCAGCCCTGGGGAGAGCAAAGGGTCCTACGAGCAGTACTTC	CASSPGESKGSYEQYF
.	.	TRBV3-1/TRBV3-2	TRBJ1-1	TGTGCCAGCAGCCAAGGGAGCACTAACACTGAAGCTTTCTTT	CASSQGSTNTEAFF
.	few	TRBV4-3	TRBJ2-3	TGCGCCAGCAGCCAGCGATACACAGATACGCAGTATTTT	CASSQRYTDTQYF
.	.	TRBV11-2	TRBJ2-7	TGTGCCAGCAGCTTAGCAGGGGACACCTACGAGCAGTACTTC	CASSLAGDTYEQYF
TRBD1	.	TRBV6-1	TRBJ2-7	TGTGCCAGCAGTGAACCGGGACAGGGAGCCTACGAGCAGTACTTC	CASSEPGQGAYEQYF
TRBD2	.	TRBV6-2/TRBV6-3	TRBJ2-5	TGTGCCAGCAGCTATCCGGGACTAGCTCAATCCAAGACCCAGTACTTC	CASSYPGLAQSKTQYF
TRBD2	.	TRBV19	TRBJ2-1	TGTGCCAGTAGGCCTGGGACTAGCATCTACAATGAGCAGTTCTTC	CASRPGTSIYNEQFF
.	.	TRBV7-3	TRBJ1-6	TGTGCCAGCAGCATACAGGGAGGGGGAAATTCACCCCTCCACTTT	CASSIQGGGNSPLHF
.	.	TRBV27	TRBJ2-3	TGTGCCAGCAGTTTGAGGAGGAGTGGCGGAGATACGCAGTATTTT	CASSLRRSGGDTQYF
TRBD2	.	TRBV7-8	TRBJ2-5	TGTGCCAGCAGCTTTACCGGGACTAGGGTAGAGACCCAGTACTTC	CASSFTGTRVETQYF
.	.	TRBV5-4	TRBJ2-5	TGTGCCAGCAGCTTGGCCCTCGGGGGGCTAAAAGAGACCCAGTACTTC	CASSLALGGLKETQYF
TRBD1	many	TRBV19	TRBJ1-3	TGTGCCAGTCATCGGGACAGGGTTGAGTCTGGAAACACCATATATTTT	CASHRDRVESGNTIYF
TRBD2	.	TRBV10-2	TRBJ2-1	TGCGCCAGCCCAGAGGGTAGCGGGGGGGGCCCCGGTGAGCAGTTCTTC	CASPEGSGGGPGEQFF
.	.	TRBV6-1	TRBJ1-3	TGTGCCAGCAGTGAAGGAGGCCCATCTGGAAACACCATATATTTT	CASSEGGPSGNTIYF
TRBD1	.	TRBV30	TRBJ1-4	TGTGCCTGGGGGACAGGGATTAATGAAAAACTGTTTTTT	CAWGTGINEKLFF
TRBD1	.	TRBV7-2	TRBJ2-4	TGTGCCAGCAGCCCGGGACAGGGGATAAACATTCAGTACTTC	CASSPGQGINIQYF
TRBD2	once	TRBV5-1	TRBJ2-5	TGCGCCAGCAGCCCGGGACTAGCGGGAAGCTTAGAGACCCAGTACTTC	CASSPGLAGSLETQYF
.	once	TRBV2	TRBJ1-5	TGTGCCAGCAGGGCAGGGCCCGGGGGGCCCCAGCATTTT	CASRAGPGGPQHF
.	.	TRBV27	TRBJ1-1	TGTGCCACCCGGGGGATTGCCACTGAAGCTTTCTTT	CATRGIATEAFF
TRBD1	many	TRBV24-1	TRBJ2-3	TGTGCCACCAGTGACCCCGGGACAGGGGCTCCAGATACGCAGTATTTT	CATSDPGTGAPDTQYF
TRBD1	.	TRBV6-1	TRBJ2-2	TGTGCCAGCAGTGAGGGTCAGGGGGCGATCCGGGAGCTGTTTTTT	CASSEGQGAIRELFF
.	.	TRBV9	TRBJ2-7	TGTGCCAGCAGCGTATCCCCGACTGGCTACGAGCAGTACTTC	CASSVSPTGYEQYF
TRBD2	.	TRBV29-1	TRBJ2-1	TGCAGCGCCTATAGCGGGGGGGCCTACAATGAGCAGTTCTTC	CSAYSGGAYNEQFF
.	.	TRBV7-2	TRBJ1-5	TGTGCCAGCAGCTTAATTGGTAGCGGGGTAAGCAATCAGCCCCAGCATTTT	CASSLIGSGVSNQPQHF
TRBD1	.	TRBV11-2	TRBJ2-7	TGTGCCAGCAGCTTAGCTCCCACAGGGGTCTACGAGCAGTACTTC	CASSLAPTGVYEQYF
.	once	TRBV11-2	TRBJ2-2	TGTGCCAGCAGGACATTAAAGGGACAATCCGGGGAGCTGTTTTTT	CASRTLKGQSGELFF
.	.	TRBV6-1	TRBJ1-5	TGTGCCAGCAGCGAAGGGGAGGGAGTATTCAATCAGCCCCAGCATTTT	CASSEGEGVFNQPQHF
TRBD1	.	TRBV28	TRBJ1-5	TGTGCCAGCAGCGACAGGGTAAATCAGCCCCAGCATTTT	CASSDRVNQPQHF
.	.	TRBV9	TRBJ2-2	TGTGCCAGCAGCGTAGGAGGGGGTGAAACCGGGGAGCTGTTTTTT	CASSVGGGETGELFF